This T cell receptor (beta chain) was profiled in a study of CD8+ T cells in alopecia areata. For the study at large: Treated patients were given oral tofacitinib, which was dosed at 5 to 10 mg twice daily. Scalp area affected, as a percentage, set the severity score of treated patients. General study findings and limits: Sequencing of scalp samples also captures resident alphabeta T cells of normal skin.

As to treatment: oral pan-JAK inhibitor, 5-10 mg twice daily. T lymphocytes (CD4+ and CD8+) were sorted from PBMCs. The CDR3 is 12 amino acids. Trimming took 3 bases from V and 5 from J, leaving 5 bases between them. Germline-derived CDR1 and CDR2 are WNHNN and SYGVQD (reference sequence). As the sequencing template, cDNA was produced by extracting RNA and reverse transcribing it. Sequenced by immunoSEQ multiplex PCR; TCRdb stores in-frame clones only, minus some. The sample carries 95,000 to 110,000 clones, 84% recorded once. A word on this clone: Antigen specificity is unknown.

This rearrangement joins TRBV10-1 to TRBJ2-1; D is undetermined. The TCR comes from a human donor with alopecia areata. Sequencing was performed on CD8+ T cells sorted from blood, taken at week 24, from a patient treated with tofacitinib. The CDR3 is CASSDLNNEQFF. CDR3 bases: TGCGCCAGCAGTGACTTAAACAATGAGCAGTTCTTC.